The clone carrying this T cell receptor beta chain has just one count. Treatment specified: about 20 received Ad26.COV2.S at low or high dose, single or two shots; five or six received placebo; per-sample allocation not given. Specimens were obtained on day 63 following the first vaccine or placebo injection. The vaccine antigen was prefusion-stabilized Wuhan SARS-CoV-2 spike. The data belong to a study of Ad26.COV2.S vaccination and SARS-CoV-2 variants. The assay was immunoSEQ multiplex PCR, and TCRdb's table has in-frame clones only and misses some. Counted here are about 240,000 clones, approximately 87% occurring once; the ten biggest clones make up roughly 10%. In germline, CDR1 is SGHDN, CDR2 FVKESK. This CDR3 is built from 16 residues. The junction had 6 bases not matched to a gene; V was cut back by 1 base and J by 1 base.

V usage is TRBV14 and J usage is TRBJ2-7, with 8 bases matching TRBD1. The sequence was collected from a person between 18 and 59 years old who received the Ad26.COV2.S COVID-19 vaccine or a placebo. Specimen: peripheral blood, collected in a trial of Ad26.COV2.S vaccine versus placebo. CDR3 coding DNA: TGTGCCAGCAGCCAAGCCCTGGACAGGGCGTCCTACGAGCAGTACTTC. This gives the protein CASSQALDRASYEQYF.